The rows below give T cell receptor beta chains drawn from one sample of a study of OX40 agonist ivuxolimab in advanced cancers. Assay used: immunoSEQ multiplex PCR; TCRdb lists only in-frame clones, some missing. Here the sample spans about 49,000 clones, approximately 88% being singletons. The sample consisted of CD4+ or CD8+ T cells sorted from blood, taken in a trial of the OX40 agonist ivuxolimab. Source of these receptors: an adult with an advanced solid tumor such as melanoma, head and neck, liver or kidney cancer. Each CDR3 is given with its conserved first and last residue. The D gene is left open where the match is weak. Clone size is given for some rows only: seen once, a few or many times, or a class if the clone is expanded.

J gene,D gene,clone size,V gene,CDR3 DNA,CDR3 protein
TRBJ2-5,.,.,TRBV7-9,TGTGCCAGCAGCTTAGCGCTTGGGGATCGGGAGACCCAGTACTTC,CASSLALGDRETQYF
TRBJ1-2,.,.,TRBV5-1,TGCGCCAGCAGCTTGGGCAGGGTTGGGGGCTACACCTTC,CASSLGRVGGYTF
TRBJ2-7,.,.,TRBV20-1,TGCAGTGCTACGACCGGCGAGCAGTACTTC,CSATTGEQYF
TRBJ2-5,TRBD2,.,TRBV27,TGTGCCAGCAGTTTTAAGGGAGGGGAGACCCAGTACTTC,CASSFKGGETQYF
TRBJ2-4,TRBD1,.,TRBV5-5,TGTGCCAGCAGCCCCCCCGGTGGACAGGGCAACAACATTCAGTACTTC,CASSPPGGQGNNIQYF
TRBJ2-2,.,.,TRBV28,TGTGCCAGCAGTCCCGGGACTTTTAACACCGGGGAGCTGTTTTTT,CASSPGTFNTGELFF
TRBJ2-1,.,.,TRBV19,TGTGCCAGTAGTATAGTTAGGCGGGGATCCTACAATGAGCAGTTCTTC,CASSIVRRGSYNEQFF
TRBJ1-1,TRBD1,.,TRBV19,TGTGCCAGTAGTACCCGACAGGGGGCGAGGGGAATTGAAGCTTTCTTT,CASSTRQGARGIEAFF
TRBJ2-1,.,.,TRBV10-3,TGTGCCATCAGCAACTCCGGGAGAAGTTTGCATGAGCAGTTCTTC,CAISNSGRSLHEQFF
TRBJ2-6,.,.,TRBV6-5,TGTGCCAGCAGTTACGATCGCTCTGGGGCCAACGTCCTGACTTTC,CASSYDRSGANVLTF
TRBJ2-1,TRBD2,.,TRBV2,TGTGCCAGCATGAGACTAGCGGGAGGATATGAGCAGTTCTTC,CASMRLAGGYEQFF
TRBJ1-4,.,.,TRBV5-4,TGTGCCAGCAGCTTGGCGGGGGACGAAAAACTGTTTTTT,CASSLAGDEKLFF
TRBJ2-3,.,.,TRBV5-1,TGCGCCAGCAGCTTGGCCACAAGGGGGGACGATACGCAGTATTTT,CASSLATRGDDTQYF
TRBJ2-5,.,.,TRBV7-9,TGTGCCAGCAGCTTAGCAGGGAGCGCAGAGACCCAGTACTTC,CASSLAGSAETQYF
TRBJ2-7,.,medium-sized,TRBV7-8,TGTGCCAGCAGCGTAGGACGGGTCGTCTACGAGCAGTACTTC,CASSVGRVVYEQYF
TRBJ2-1,.,few,TRBV10-1,TGCGCCAGCCTTCTATCGACAGCCGAGGGGCCCAATGAGCAGTTCTTC,CASLLSTAEGPNEQFF
TRBJ2-2,.,.,TRBV18,TGTGCCAGCTCACGACAGAAGAACACCGGGGAGCTGTTTTTT,CASSRQKNTGELFF
TRBJ1-2,TRBD1,.,TRBV30,TGTGCCTGGAGCCCTAGACAGGGCGGAGGCTACACCTTC,CAWSPRQGGGYTF
TRBJ1-4,.,.,TRBV19,TGTGCCACCGCCGGGACCGATAATGAAAAACTGTTTTTT,CATAGTDNEKLFF
TRBJ1-5,.,once,TRBV30,TGTGCCTGGAGTGTACAGAGCAATCAGCCCCAGCATTTT,CAWSVQSNQPQHF
TRBJ1-2,TRBD1,.,TRBV15,TGTGCCACCAGCAGCCCCATAATCGAGGGGGCGTTCGGCTACACCTTC,CATSSPIIEGAFGYTF
TRBJ2-7,.,.,TRBV6-6,TGTGCCAGCAGAAGAGGACAGACCAACGAGCAGTACTTC,CASRRGQTNEQYF
TRBJ2-7,.,.,TRBV6-5,TGTGCCAGCAGTGAGGGGGGCACAAACTACGAGCAGTACTTC,CASSEGGTNYEQYF
TRBJ1-4,.,.,TRBV2,TGTGCCAGCAGTGATCCCCGGGGCGCCGGGGGGCGCTTAACTAATGAAAAACTGTTTTTT,CASSDPRGAGGRLTNEKLFF
TRBJ1-1,.,.,TRBV6-1,TGTGCCAGCAGTGAAGTCCCCAGGAACACTGAAGCTTTCTTT,CASSEVPRNTEAFF
TRBJ2-2,.,.,TRBV7-8,TGTGCCAGCAGCTTACGGGGGGCAATTGCCGGGGAGCTGTTTTTT,CASSLRGAIAGELFF
TRBJ1-5,.,.,TRBV11-2,TGTGCCAGCAGCCCTCAGCGGGATCAGCCCCAGCATTTT,CASSPQRDQPQHF
TRBJ1-3,.,.,TRBV11-2,TGTGCCAGCAGCTTAGTGATACGGGGCTCTGGAAACACCATATATTTT,CASSLVIRGSGNTIYF
TRBJ1-2,.,.,TRBV6-1,TGTGCCAGCAGTGACCAGGCCCCCGGAAGCTATGGCTACACCTTC,CASSDQAPGSYGYTF
TRBJ2-7,TRBD2,once,TRBV6-1,TGTACCAGCAGTGAAGATGGGTGGTGGGCCAGCGGGAGGCCCGAGCAGTACTTC,CTSSEDGWWASGRPEQYF
TRBJ1-1,.,.,TRBV2,TGTGCCAGCAGTGACAGGAACACTGAAGCTTTCTTT,CASSDRNTEAFF
TRBJ1-2,TRBD1,.,TRBV5-4,TGTGCCAGCAGCGCGGACAGGGGGGACTATGGCTACACCTTC,CASSADRGDYGYTF
TRBJ2-3,TRBD2,.,TRBV11-2,TGTGCCAGCAGCTTACAACGCGGGAGGGCCGATGGGCAAACAGATACGCAGTATTTT,CASSLQRGRADGQTDTQYF
TRBJ2-7,.,.,TRBV5-1,TGCGCCAGCAGCTTGGACGGACAGCCCTACGAGCAGTACTTC,CASSLDGQPYEQYF
TRBJ2-1,.,.,TRBV5-4,TGTGCCAGCAGCTTGGCCCTGGTACTCCCCTACAATGAGCAGTTCTTC,CASSLALVLPYNEQFF
TRBJ1-2,.,once,TRBV6-1,TGTGCCAGCAGTGAAGGGGTACAGGGTGCCTGGGGCTACACCTTC,CASSEGVQGAWGYTF
TRBJ1-5,TRBD1,few,TRBV19,TGTGCCAGTAGTTCCCAAGACAGGGGACCTTATCAGCCCCAGCATTTT,CASSSQDRGPYQPQHF
TRBJ1-5,.,.,TRBV2,TGTGCCAGCGGGGGTGGCAGGGGCGTCGGGAGCAATCAGCCCCAGCATTTT,CASGGGRGVGSNQPQHF
TRBJ1-6,.,.,TRBV13,TGTGCCAGCAGCTTAGGCATAGGGAGGAATTCACCCCTCCACTTT,CASSLGIGRNSPLHF
TRBJ2-4,.,few,TRBV19,TGTGCCAGTAGTATAAGGGGATCGAAGAACATTCAGTACTTC,CASSIRGSKNIQYF
TRBJ2-2,TRBD1,.,TRBV28,TGTGCCAGCAGCTCTGACAGGGTGAACACCGGGGAGCTGTTTTTT,CASSSDRVNTGELFF
TRBJ2-7,.,.,TRBV6-5,TGTGCCAGCAGTTACTCCCCGCGAGGCACCTACGAGCAGTACTTC,CASSYSPRGTYEQYF
TRBJ2-2,.,.,TRBV5-4,TGTGCCAGCAGCTTGGAGGCTAGCGTGGCCGGGGAGCTGTTTTTT,CASSLEASVAGELFF
TRBJ1-1,.,.,TRBV19,TGTGCCAGTACCCCAACCCGAATGAACACTGAAGCTTTCTTT,CASTPTRMNTEAFF
TRBJ2-2,.,.,TRBV13,TGTGCCAGCAGCTTCAGGAGGAACGGGGAGCTGTTTTTT,CASSFRRNGELFF
TRBJ1-5,TRBD1,.,TRBV19,TGTGCCAGTACCCAGGACAGGAGCAATCAGCCCCAGCATTTT,CASTQDRSNQPQHF
TRBJ1-2,.,.,TRBV6-5,TGTGCCAGCAGTTACTCGAAGAGGGACTTTGGCTACACCTTC,CASSYSKRDFGYTF
TRBJ2-5,TRBD2,few,TRBV11-2,TGTGCCAGCAGCCATACCGGGACTAGGGGAGAGACCCAGTACTTC,CASSHTGTRGETQYF
TRBJ2-7,.,.,TRBV10-2,TGCGCCAGCAGTGAGTCAGGGGGTTCGGACGAGCAGTACTTC,CASSESGGSDEQYF
TRBJ2-2,.,.,TRBV7-9,TGTGCCAGCAGCTTTGCCCTCGCCGGACGAAAAACGAACACCGGGGAGCTGTTTTTT,CASSFALAGRKTNTGELFF
TRBJ1-4,.,.,TRBV5-1,TGCGCCAGCTCGAGGGGTACAACTAATGAAAAACTGTTTTTT,CASSRGTTNEKLFF
TRBJ2-3,.,once,TRBV2,TGTGCCAGCAGCCGGATGACAGATACGCAGTATTTT,CASSRMTDTQYF
TRBJ2-1,TRBD1,once,TRBV28,TGTGCCAGCCGCCACGCCGGGACAGGGGGCTTTAGCTCCTACAATGAGCAGTTCTTC,CASRHAGTGGFSSYNEQFF